Presented here are 32 T cell receptor beta chains from one specimen sequenced in a study of cytomegalovirus exposure and HLA in healthy donors. PCR amplification relied on 60 Vbeta primers (plus 13 Jbeta primers). Clones were sequenced by immunoSEQ multiplex PCR, and TCRdb holds only the in-frame ones, with some missing. This listing includes approximately 110,000 clones. The sequenced sample was PBMCs. The receptors were sampled from a man between 18 and 29 years old in good health and CMV-seronegative.

This chain joins TRBV28 and TRBJ1-5; 7 bases fit TRBD1. CDR1 and CDR2 from the germline V gene are MDHEN and SYDVKM. The V gene end was trimmed by 4 bases and the J gene end by 2 bases; junction bases not matched to a gene: 5. The CDR3 sequence is 15 residues long. The CDR3 nucleotides read TGTGCCAGCAGTTCAGGGGGGACTCGCAATCAGCCCCAGCATTTT. Its translation is CASSSGGTRNQPQHF.

V is TRBV7-8 and J is TRBJ1-6; TRBD1 aligns across 9 bases. The CDR3 is 15 residues long. Germline values: CDR1 SGHVS, CDR2 FQNEAQ. The junction had 7 bases not matched to a gene; V was cut back by 4 bases and J by 9 bases. The CDR3 spells CASSSNRGHVSPLHF. The CDR3 nucleotides read TGTGCCAGCAGCTCGAACAGGGGGCACGTTTCACCCCTCCACTTT.

The chain combines TRBV5-1 with TRBJ2-1; 16 bases map to TRBD2. Germline CDR1 SGHRS, CDR2 YFSETQ. The J segment lost 5 bases and the V segment lost 4 bases, leaving 3 bases of the junction unmatched. There are 16 residues in the CDR3. CDR3 amino acids: CASSRGLAGGDNEQFF. The CDR3, as DNA: TGCGCCAGCAGCCGGGGACTAGCGGGAGGGGACAATGAGCAGTTCTTC.

V and J are TRBV19 and TRBJ2-1; 9 bases are shared with TRBD2. The CDR3 spans 15 residues. Germline CDR1 LNHDA, CDR2 SQIVND (reference sequence). V shed 5 bases and J 9 bases; nucleotides not matched to a gene: 11. CDR3 loop: CASSSVGGGATEQFF. CDR3 bases: TGTGCCAGTAGTTCGGTTGGCGGGGGGGCGACTGAGCAGTTCTTC.

The CDR3 sequence: CASSLEGAEDTQYF. CDR3 coding DNA: TGTGCCAGCAGCTTAGAAGGGGCTGAGGATACGCAGTATTTT. The chain combines TRBV11-3 with TRBJ2-3; D is perhaps TRBD1 (5 bases). CDR1 and CDR2 from the germline V gene are SGHNT and YENEEA. This CDR3 spans 14 amino acids. V was pared by 0 bases and J by 6 bases, with 10 bases between.

J is TRBJ2-1 and V is TRBV6-5, with D maybe TRBD2 (6 bases). Germline V gene lookup returns CDR1 MNHEY and CDR2 SVGAGI. There are 14 residues in the CDR3. V lost 1 base, J lost 7 bases, and 11 bases lay in between. CDR3 residues: CASSYLGDLNEQFF. CDR3 bases: TGTGCCAGCAGTTACTTAGGGGACTTAAATGAGCAGTTCTTC.

V is TRBV19 and J is TRBJ1-2; 8 bases are a match to TRBD1. J was trimmed by 3 bases and V by 7 bases; bases with no gene match: 7. Per germline, CDR1 LNHDA and CDR2 SQIVND (reference sequence). This CDR3 contains 14 residues. This chain's CDR3 is CASNLQGVHYGYTF. The CDR3 nucleotides read TGTGCCAGTAACCTACAGGGGGTTCACTATGGCTACACCTTC.

The gene calls are TRBV7-9 and TRBJ2-2; 7 bases fit TRBD2. Trimming removed 7 bases from V and 5 bases from J; junction bases left unmatched: 16. Germline CDR1 SEHNR, CDR2 FQNEAQ (reference sequence). The CDR3 sequence is 17 residues long. The DNA of the CDR3 is TGTGCCAGCACCAAAAGAGGGGAGGGCCGGATTACCGGGGAGCTGTTTTTT. This codes for CASTKRGEGRITGELFF.

The rearrangement joins TRBV7-9 to TRBJ1-5; unclear D gene. This CDR3 is 14 amino acids long. V gave up 0 bases and J gave up 3 bases, with 6 bases separating them. Germline CDR1 is SEHNR and CDR2 is FQNEAQ (reference sequence). CDR3 amino acids: CASSLAHNNQPQHF. Written as DNA, the CDR3 is TGTGCCAGCAGCTTAGCTCACAACAATCAGCCCCAGCATTTT.

The chain recombines TRBV18 with TRBJ2-1, with a tentative D call TRBD1 (7 bases). Trimming stripped 5 bases from V and 9 bases from J, with 23 bases between. CDR1 is KGHSH, CDR2 LQKENI, per germline. The CDR3 is 16 residues long. In DNA, the CDR3 is TGTGCCAGCTCAACCCTCCGCAGGGGGGCTCCGGCTGAGCAGTTCTTC. Amino acids: CASSTLRRGAPAEQFF.

The chain combines TRBV6-5 with TRBJ1-1; D is perhaps TRBD1 (6 bases). Trimming stripped 2 bases from V and 6 bases from J, with 10 bases between. There are 13 residues in the CDR3. Germline loops: CDR1 MNHEY, CDR2 SVGAGI. This CDR3 reads CASSYGGAPEAFF. The CDR3 DNA reads TGTGCCAGCAGTTACGGGGGGGCCCCTGAAGCTTTCTTT.

This sequence joins TRBV7-9 and TRBJ2-3, with 11 bases lining up with TRBD2. The CDR3 length is 16 residues. V lost 5 bases to trimming and J lost 2 bases; unmatched junction nucleotides: 6. The germline V gene has CDR1 SEHNR and CDR2 FQNEAQ (reference sequence). The CDR3: CASSITSGGLTDTQYF. For the CDR3, the DNA is TGTGCCAGCAGCATTACTAGCGGGGGACTCACAGATACGCAGTATTTT.

The rearrangement uses TRBV2 and TRBJ2-3; no reliable D call. Germline loops: CDR1 SNHLY, CDR2 FYNNEI. V lost 4 bases and J 5 bases, leaving 19 bases between the germline ends. The CDR3 is made up of 16 amino acids. The DNA for the CDR3 is TGTGCCAGCAGTGTTGGAGCAGCCGGATACCTAGATACGCAGTATTTT. Translation gives CASSVGAAGYLDTQYF. The whole variable domain, remainder taken from reference TRBV2 and TRBJ2-3, is EPEVTQTPSHQVTQMGQEVILRCVPISNHLYFYWYRQILGQKVEFLVSFYNNEISEKSEIFDDQFSVERPDGSNFTLKIRSTKLEDSAMYFCASSVGAAGYLDTQYFGPGTRLTVL.

The chain couples TRBV12-5 to TRBJ2-7; weak D call: TRBD1 (5 bases). Trimming removed 5 bases at V and 2 bases at J, with 7 bases between. The germline V gene has CDR1 LGHNT and CDR2 FRNRAP. The CDR3 spans 12 residues. Written as DNA, the CDR3 is TGTGCTAGTGGTCAGGGCACCTACGAGCAGTACTTC. This gives the protein CASGQGTYEQYF.

The chain carries TRBV5-1 and TRBJ2-3; 12 nucleotides align to TRBD2. Germline CDR1 reads SGHRS; CDR2 reads YFSETQ. Trimming at V came to 4 bases and at J to 1 base, leaving 1 base not matched to a gene. CDR3 size: 15 residues. The CDR3 sequence is CASSRLAGGTDTQYF. In DNA, the CDR3 is TGCGCCAGCAGCCGACTAGCGGGGGGCACAGATACGCAGTATTTT.

The V gene is TRBV21-1, the J gene TRBJ1-1; TRBD1, the table's D call, was not compared with the DNA. TRBV21-1 is labeled a pseudogene. The CDR3 spans 14 residues. For the CDR3, the DNA is TGTGCCAGCAGCAAAAGAGGGGGTTTGACTGAAGCTTTCTTT. Translation: CASSKRGGLTEAFF.

The chain has TRBV6-5 and TRBJ2-5, with 9 positions matching TRBD1. The end of the DNA is better explained by TRBJ2-7, so the J call may be wrong. The CDR3 spans 15 residues. From germline, CDR1 is MNHEY and CDR2 SVGAGI. The CDR3 DNA is TGTGCCAGCAGTGCCGACAGGGGGTCCTTCTACGAGCAGTACTTC. Amino acids: CASSADRGSFYEQYF.

V usage is TRBV6-1 and J usage is TRBJ2-7; D perhaps matches TRBD1 (5 bases). Trimming cost V 2 bases and J 1 base, with 9 bases left between them. This CDR3 is built from 14 residues. Germline lookup yields CDR1 MNHNS and CDR2 SASEGT. CDR3 region: CASSERGRSYEQYF. Here the CDR3 DNA reads TGTGCCAGCAGTGAAAGGGGTAGGTCCTACGAGCAGTACTTC.

Comment on this clone: At the DNA level, this CDR3 is encoded by other sequences in the same sample as well. The V and J genes are TRBV9 and TRBJ2-3; D uncertain. Trimming took off 0 bases at V and 0 bases at J, with 5 bases between the two ends. The CDR3 runs 14 residues. Germline-derived CDR1 and CDR2 are SGDLS and YYNGEE. The CDR3 nucleotides read TGTGCCAGCAGCGTAGGAGCGAGCACAGATACGCAGTATTTT. As protein: CASSVGASTDTQYF.

In DNA form, the CDR3 reads TGTGCCAGCAGCTCCGCCTTTACTAGCTCTGGAAACACCATATATTTT. Translating it yields CASSSAFTSSGNTIYF. The chain combines TRBV7-6 with TRBJ1-3; D gene unclear. The CDR3 extends over 16 amino acids. V dropped 4 bases and J dropped 0 bases, with 13 bases sitting between them. Germline V gives CDR1 SGHVS, CDR2 FNYEAQ.

Comment on this clone: Distinct nucleotide sequences in the sample also encode this CDR3. The genes are TRBV7-9 and TRBJ2-7; TRBD1 agrees at 7 bases. The trim removed 6 bases at V and 0 bases at J, leaving 2 bases unmatched. Germline V lookup: CDR1 SEHNR, CDR2 FQNEAQ (reference sequence). This CDR3 is built from 13 residues. This chain's CDR3 is CASSPGGSYEQYF. DNA of the CDR3: TGTGCCAGCAGTCCAGGGGGCTCCTACGAGCAGTACTTC.

J is TRBJ2-3 and V is TRBV9; 9 bases are shared with TRBD2. The CDR3 totals 19 residues. V lost 0 bases, J lost 4 bases, and 15 bases stayed unmatched. Germline V CDR1 and CDR2: SGDLS, YYNGEE. The CDR3, as DNA: TGTGCCAGCAGCGTAGGAGGGGGTGGTAGCGGGAGCGTTGCAGATACGCAGTATTTT. This codes for CASSVGGGGSGSVADTQYF.

The genes are TRBV4-1 and TRBJ1-1; D perhaps matches TRBD1 (5 bases). Germline CDR1 and CDR2: MGHRA and YSYEKL. This CDR3 comprises 19 residues. V was trimmed by 3 bases and J by 3 bases, leaving 26 bases between them. In nucleotides, the CDR3 is TGCGCCAGCAGCCACTTCTTAGGGGCGAGAGTGTTCCGTCACACTGAAGCTTTCTTT. It specifies CASSHFLGARVFRHTEAFF.

The chain employs TRBV10-3 and TRBJ1-6; the D gene is possibly TRBD1 (5 bases). Trimming left V 7 bases short and J 8 bases short, with 12 bases between. CDR1 ENHRY and CDR2 SYGVKD come from the germline V gene. This CDR3 has 13 amino acids. The CDR3 protein is CAIKGTGDSPLHF. The CDR3 region has the DNA TGTGCCATCAAGGGGACGGGGGATTCACCCCTCCACTTT.

The rearrangement joins TRBV7-9 to TRBJ2-5, with a weak D call TRBD1 (5 bases). The germline V and J ends were trimmed by 3 bases and 5 bases, with 10 bases remaining between them. The CDR3 has 13 amino acids. Germline V gives CDR1 SEHNR, CDR2 FQNEAQ (reference sequence). The CDR3 nucleotides are TGTGCCAGCAGCTTTCCAGGGATGGAGACCCAGTACTTC. Translating it yields CASSFPGMETQYF.

V is TRBV5-6 and J is TRBJ1-2; weak D call: TRBD1 (6 bases). Between the trimmed V and J ends, which lost 1 base and 7 bases, there was a span of 17 bases. Germline CDR1 and CDR2: SGHDT and YYEEEE. CDR3 length: 15 amino acids. The CDR3 region is CASSLRPGGRSGYTF. In DNA form, the CDR3 reads TGTGCCAGCAGCTTGCGACCTGGGGGCAGGAGTGGCTACACCTTC.

This rearrangement joins TRBV18 to TRBJ1-1; maybe TRBD1 (6 bases). Germline values: CDR1 KGHSH, CDR2 LQKENI. Trimming took off 3 bases at V and 1 base at J, with 9 bases between the two ends. CDR3 length: 14 amino acids. The DNA for the CDR3 is TGTGCCAGCTCACCGTACAGGGAGAACACTGAAGCTTTCTTT. Encoded protein: CASSPYRENTEAFF.

The chain uses TRBV9 and TRBJ2-2; no firm D call. CDR3 length: 15 residues. Germline V gene data show CDR1 as SGDLS and CDR2 as YYNGEE. The V end was cut by 0 bases, the J end by 0 bases, with 6 bases between. The CDR3, as DNA: TGTGCCAGCAGCGTAGGGGCTTCGAACACCGGGGAGCTGTTTTTT. It is translated as CASSVGASNTGELFF.

The rearrangement uses TRBV18 and TRBJ1-5, with 7 bases fitting TRBD1. The trim removed 3 bases at V and 4 bases at J, leaving 6 bases unmatched. The germline gives CDR1 KGHSH, CDR2 LQKENI. This CDR3 has 15 residues. Here the CDR3 reads CASSPLGTENQPQHF. The CDR3 DNA reads TGTGCCAGCTCACCTCTGGGGACAGAGAATCAGCCCCAGCATTTT.

J is TRBJ1-5 and V is TRBV7-9; D is possibly TRBD1 (5 bases). The V gene's germline CDR1 is SEHNR and CDR2 FQNEAQ (reference sequence). V lost 0 bases, J lost 4 bases, and 10 bases lay in between. The CDR3 runs 15 residues. The CDR3 bases are TGTGCCAGCAGCTTAGCAGGGGCGGAAAATCAGCCCCAGCATTTT. Its protein product is CASSLAGAENQPQHF. Full variable domain (missing parts from reference TRBV7-9 and TRBJ1-5): DTGVSQNPRHKITKRGQNVTFRCDPISEHNRLYWYRQTLGQGPEFLTYFQNEAQLEKSRLLSDRFSAERPKGSFSTLEIQRTEQGDSAMYLCASSLAGAENQPQHFGDGTRLSIL.

The chain recombines TRBV4-1 with TRBJ2-5, with D possibly being TRBD1 (5 bases). This CDR3 region has 13 residues. V lost 1 base and J 5 bases, leaving 8 bases between the germline ends. Germline-derived CDR1 and CDR2 are MGHRA and YSYEKL. CDR3 protein: CASSQVTDETQYF. Written as DNA, the CDR3 is TGCGCCAGCAGCCAAGTGACAGACGAGACCCAGTACTTC.

V and J are TRBV19 and TRBJ2-4; tentatively, D is TRBD2 (6 bases). The CDR3 runs 15 residues. Per the germline V gene, CDR1 is LNHDA and CDR2 is SQIVND (reference sequence). The ends were cut back, 4 bases at V and 3 bases at J, with 13 bases in the middle. CDR3 protein: CASSTGLPSKNIQYF. The CDR3 bases are TGTGCCAGTAGTACGGGACTGCCAAGCAAAAACATTCAGTACTTC.